These T cell receptor beta chains were read from a single sample in a study of T cells expressing NK-cell markers. TCRdb re-called the 5' RACE reads; one entry per CDR3 protein, DNA not given. The specimen's table records about 170,000 distinct CDR3 sequences. The sample taken for sequencing was blood T cells: a sorted CD56 or NKG2C T cell subset, CD4+ or CD8+ T cells, or bulk PBMC T cells (not recorded which). All receptors derive from a man aged 18 to 69 in good health. Each CDR3 is given with its conserved first and last residue.

TRBV6-5,TRBJ2-3,16,CASSYSGTRGSDTQYF
TRBV12-3/TRBV12-4,TRBJ1-2,15,CASSPQEAGGQGYTF
TRBV18,TRBJ1-2,14,CASSPPQQGPGYTF
TRBV12-3/TRBV12-4,TRBJ2-3,15,CASKRDRGHEDTQYF
TRBV9,TRBJ1-2,16,CASSGDPSGTGVGYTF
TRBV7-9,TRBJ1-1,13,CASSTTENTEAFF
TRBV12-3/TRBV12-4,TRBJ2-3,15,CASRGGAVSTDTQYF
TRBV18,TRBJ2-1,15,CASSPPGLAINEQFF
TRBV5-1,TRBJ2-1,16,CASSLAGRGLYNEQFF
TRBV3-1,TRBJ2-1,16,CASSQGTGINANEQFF
TRBV28,TRBJ2-7,17,CASTPGPGNGPSYEQYF